These 4 T cell receptor beta chains were all obtained from the same sample, sequenced in a study of T-cell memory formation after mild COVID-19 (dated by TCRdb to 2020 to 2022). The receptor library was made with 5' RACE. TCRdb shows the sequencer as Illumina NovaSeq 6000. TCRdb redid the processing of the public reads, applying fastp at Q25 and MiXCR, and retained in-frame beta chains. Records with the same CDR3 protein are collapsed into one entry carrying the most frequent genes and DNA. The sample table holds 300,000 to 350,000 distinct CDR3 sequences, of which 13% were seen once. Jointly, the top ten make up roughly a fifth of the sample. The sample was PBMCs or a T cell subset sorted from them (not recorded which). The receptors stem from a man between 18 and 35 years old who had mild COVID-19 (a few samples of this study predate the infection). The sample titles of this study are shuffled in the database, so cell type and time point are left out; the donor was told from shared clones.

In this sample, this clonotype turned up a few times. The genes are TRBV7-9 and TRBJ2-3, with D possibly being TRBD2 (5 bases). The V gene's germline CDR1 is SEHNR and CDR2 FQNEAQ (reference sequence). The CDR3 runs 16 residues. The V end was cut by 6 bases, the J end by 2 bases, with 18 bases between. The CDR3 sequence is CASSPPFGKDTDTQYF. CDR3 bases: TGTGCCAGCAGTCCACCCTTCGGGAAGGACACAGATACGCAGTATTTT. The entire variable domain, with the rest obtained from reference TRBV7-9 and TRBJ2-3, is as follows: DTGVSQNPRHKITKRGQNVTFRCDPISEHNRLYWYRQTLGQGPEFLTYFQNEAQLEKSRLLSDRFSAERPKGSFSTLEIQRTEQGDSAMYLCASSPPFGKDTDTQYFGPGTRLTVL.

This clonotype was recorded a few times. The chain has TRBV11-2 and TRBJ1-1, with D possibly matching TRBD1 (5 bases). The V and J ends lost 5 bases and 6 bases respectively, with 10 bases between them. From germline, CDR1 is SGHAT and CDR2 FQNNGV. The CDR3 runs to 12 residues. Here the CDR3 reads CASSPGFAEAFF. As DNA, the CDR3 is TGTGCCAGCAGCCCAGGGTTTGCTGAAGCTTTCTTT.

This clonotype was counted ten times or more. This sequence joins TRBV19 and TRBJ2-5, with D hard to call. Germline assignment: CDR1 LNHDA and CDR2 SQIVND (reference sequence). The CDR3 runs 13 residues. V was cut by 3 bases and J by 5 bases, with 10 bases left in between. The CDR3 here is CASSIGGIETQYF. CDR3 bases: TGTGCCAGTAGTATTGGTGGGATTGAGACCCAGTACTTC. The full variable domain, rest sourced from reference TRBV19 and TRBJ2-5, is DGGITQSPKYLFRKEGQNVTLSCEQNLNHDAMYWYRQDPGQGLRLIYYSQIVNDFQKGDIAEGYSVSREKKESFPLTVTSAQKNPTAFYLCASSIGGIETQYFGPGTRLLVL.

This clonotype was seen a few times. The rearrangement uses TRBV7-2 and TRBJ1-4; 7 bases match TRBD1. In germline, CDR1 is SGHTA, CDR2 FQGNSA. The CDR3 runs 14 residues. V lost 6 bases and J lost 4; bases outside the gene matches: 5. In DNA form, the CDR3 reads TGTGCCAGCAGTCCCGGGACAGTTAATGAAAAACTGTTTTTT. This encodes CASSPGTVNEKLFF.